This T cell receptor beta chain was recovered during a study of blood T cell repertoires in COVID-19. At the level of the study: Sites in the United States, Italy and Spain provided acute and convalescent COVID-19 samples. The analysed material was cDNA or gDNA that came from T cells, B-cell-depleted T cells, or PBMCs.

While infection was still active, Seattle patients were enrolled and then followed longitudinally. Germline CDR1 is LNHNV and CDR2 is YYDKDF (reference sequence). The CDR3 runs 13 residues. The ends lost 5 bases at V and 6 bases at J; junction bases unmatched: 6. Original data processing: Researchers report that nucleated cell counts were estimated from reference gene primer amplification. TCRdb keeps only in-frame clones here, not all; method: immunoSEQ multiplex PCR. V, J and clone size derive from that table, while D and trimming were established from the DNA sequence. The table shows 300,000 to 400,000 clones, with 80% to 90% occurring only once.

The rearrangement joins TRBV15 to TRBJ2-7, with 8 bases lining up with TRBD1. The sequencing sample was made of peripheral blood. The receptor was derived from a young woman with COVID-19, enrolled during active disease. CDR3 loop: CATSGRTGREQYF. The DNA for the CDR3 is TGTGCCACCAGCGGTCGGACAGGGCGCGAGCAGTACTTC.